This TCR beta chain was recovered during a study of T cells after yellow fever vaccination. The sample holds a few counts of this clonotype. TCRdb re-derived calls from the 5' RACE reads in MiXCR, one entry per CDR3 protein. Of approximately 550,000 distinct CDR3 sequences listed, less than 15% are singletons. The CDR3 covers 19 residues. CDR1 SGHTA and CDR2 FQGNSA come from the germline V gene. Trimming took 4 bases from V and 8 from J; bases not matched to a gene: 21. The sequence came from a man aged 30 to 45 who received the YFV17D yellow fever vaccine. The chain is built from TRBV7-2 and TRBJ2-1, with 9 bases identical to TRBD2. The specimen was PBMCs, collected on the day of the yellow fever booster vaccination. CDR3 protein: CASSSARVYRLAERDEQFF. The CDR3 DNA is TGTGCCAGCAGCTCAGCACGAGTATATAGACTAGCGGAGAGGGATGAGCAGTTCTTC.